The clone carrying this T cell receptor (beta chain) was counted ten times or more. The data originate from a study of Graves' ophthalmopathy and Graves' hyperthyroidism. Amplifying from RNA transcripts, the study obtained TCR beta CDR3 regions. A first-round RT-PCR used HTBI primers, followed by a second-round multiplex PCR. TCRdb processed the multiplex PCR reads anew with MiXCR; each CDR3 protein has one entry. The data contain about 500,000 distinct CDR3 sequences, 35% to 40% of them singletons. The CDR3 is 12 amino acids. Trimming at V came to 6 bases and at J to 5 bases, leaving 3 bases not matched to a gene. The germline V gene encodes CDR1 SQVTM and CDR2 ANQGSEA. Serum thyroxine and TRAb, along with clinical symptoms, thyroid ultrasound and orbital computed tomography, were what diagnosis relied on.

This clonotype originated in an adult man with Graves' hyperthyroidism. The chain joins TRBV29-1 to TRBJ1-1; 10 bases are a match to TRBD1. Input material: peripheral blood or thyroid tissue (not recorded which). CDR3 bases: TGCAGCGTGACAGGGGGCTGGACTGAAGCTTTCTTT. It codes for CSVTGGWTEAFF.